A single sample is the source of the 2 T cell receptor beta chains below, sequenced in a study of CD8 T cells in Susac syndrome. The RNA, roughly 0.5 to 1 ug, was put through reverse transcription using random hexamers. TCRdb reprocessed the immunoSEQ multiplex PCR reads with MiXCR, giving one entry per CDR3 protein. The sample lists about 130,000 distinct CDR3 sequences; 90% to 95% were seen once. Source material: CD4+ T cells from PBMCs. These receptors came from a human donor in good health.

V gene TRBV30 combines with J gene TRBJ1-2; D remains unclear. The length of the CDR3 is 14 residues. Germline CDR1 GTSNPN, CDR2 SVGIG (reference sequence). V was trimmed by 5 bases and J by 5 bases, leaving 18 bases between them. The CDR3 DNA is TGTGCCTGGGATGTCCCGGGTTACAATTATGGCTACACCTTC. Protein: CAWDVPGYNYGYTF.

CDR3: CASSPLTGRSTDTQYF. The CDR3 DNA reads as TGTGCCAGCTCACCGTTGACAGGACGGAGCACAGATACGCAGTATTTT. This sequence joins TRBV18 and TRBJ2-3; D might be TRBD1 (6 bases). V gave up 3 bases and J gave up 0 bases, with 13 bases separating them. Per germline, CDR1 KGHSH and CDR2 LQKENI. CDR3 size: 16 residues.